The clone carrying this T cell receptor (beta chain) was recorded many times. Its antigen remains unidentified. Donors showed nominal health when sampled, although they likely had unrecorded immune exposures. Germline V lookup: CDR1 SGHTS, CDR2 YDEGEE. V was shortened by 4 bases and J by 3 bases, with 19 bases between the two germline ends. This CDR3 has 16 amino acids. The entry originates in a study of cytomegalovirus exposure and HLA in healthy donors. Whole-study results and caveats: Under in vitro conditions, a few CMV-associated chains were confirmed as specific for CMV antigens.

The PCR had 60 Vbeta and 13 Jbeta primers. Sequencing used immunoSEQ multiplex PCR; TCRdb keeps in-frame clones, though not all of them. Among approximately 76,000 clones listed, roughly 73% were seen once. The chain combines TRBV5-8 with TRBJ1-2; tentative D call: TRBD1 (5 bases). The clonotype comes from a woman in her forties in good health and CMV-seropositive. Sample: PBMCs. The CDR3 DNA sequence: TGTGCCAGCAGCCCGCCATCAGGGTCCCTAGACTATGGCTACACCTTC. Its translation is CASSPPSGSLDYGYTF.